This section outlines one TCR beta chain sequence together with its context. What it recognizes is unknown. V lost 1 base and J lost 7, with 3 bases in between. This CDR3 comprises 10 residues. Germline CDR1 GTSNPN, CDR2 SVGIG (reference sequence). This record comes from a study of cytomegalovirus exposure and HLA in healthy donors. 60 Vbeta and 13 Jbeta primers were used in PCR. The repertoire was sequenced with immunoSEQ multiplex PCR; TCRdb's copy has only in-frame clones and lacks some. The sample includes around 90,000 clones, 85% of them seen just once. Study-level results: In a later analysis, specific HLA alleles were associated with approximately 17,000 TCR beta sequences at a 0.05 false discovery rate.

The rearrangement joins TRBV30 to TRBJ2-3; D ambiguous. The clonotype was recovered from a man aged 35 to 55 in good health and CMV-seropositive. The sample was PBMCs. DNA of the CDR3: TGTGCCTGGAGTGCCAATACGCAGTATTTT. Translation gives CAWSANTQYF. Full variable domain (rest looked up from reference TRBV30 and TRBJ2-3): SQTIHQWPATLVQPVGSPLSLECTVEGTSNPNLYWYRQAAGRGLQLLFYSVGIGQISSEVPQNLSASRPQDRQFILSSKKLLLSDSGFYLCAWSANTQYFGPGTRLTVL.